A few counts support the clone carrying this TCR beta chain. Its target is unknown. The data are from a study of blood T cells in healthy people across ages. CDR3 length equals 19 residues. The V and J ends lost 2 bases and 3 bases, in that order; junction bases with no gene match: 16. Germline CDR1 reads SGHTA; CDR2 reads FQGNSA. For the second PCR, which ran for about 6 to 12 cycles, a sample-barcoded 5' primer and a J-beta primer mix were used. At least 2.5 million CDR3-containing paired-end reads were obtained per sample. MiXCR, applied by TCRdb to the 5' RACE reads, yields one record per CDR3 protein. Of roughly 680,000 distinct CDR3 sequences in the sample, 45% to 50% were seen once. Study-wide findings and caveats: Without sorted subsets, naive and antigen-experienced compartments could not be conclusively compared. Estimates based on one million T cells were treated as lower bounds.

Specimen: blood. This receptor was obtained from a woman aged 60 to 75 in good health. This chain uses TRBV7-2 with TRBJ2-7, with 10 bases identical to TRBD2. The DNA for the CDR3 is TGTGCCAGCAGCTTAACGAGGTTGGGACTAGCGCTGGGCCGCTACGAGCAGTACTTC. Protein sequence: CASSLTRLGLALGRYEQYF. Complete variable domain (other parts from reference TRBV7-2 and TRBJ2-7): GAGVSQSPSNKVTEKGKDVELRCDPISGHTALYWYRQSLGQGLEFLIYFQGNSAPDKSGLPSDRFSAERTGGSVSTLTIQRTQQEDSAVYLCASSLTRLGLALGRYEQYFGPGTRLTVT.